The subject of this entry is one T cell receptor (beta chain). Authors' analysis steps: Scientists estimated how many nucleated cells there were by amplifying reference gene primers. TCRdb's copy holds only in-frame clones and misses some; the assay was immunoSEQ multiplex PCR. D and trimming come from the DNA, and the V and J calls and clone size come from that table. The table shows about 160,000 clones, with 60% to 85% occurring only once. This sample is part of a study of blood T cell repertoires in COVID-19. Across the whole study: Acute and convalescent COVID-19 samples came from the United States, Italy and Spain. From T cells, B-cell-depleted T cells, or PBMCs came the material, which was cDNA or gDNA.

Germline CDR1 reads ENHRY; CDR2 reads SYGVKD. The CDR3 loop spans 13 amino acids. Trimming cost V 7 bases and J 4 bases, with 8 bases left between them. The receptor was isolated from a man between 70 and 80 years old with acute or convalescent COVID-19. The V and J genes are TRBV10-3 and TRBJ1-6, with D unresolved. The sequencing sample was made of peripheral blood. The CDR3 DNA reads TGTGCCATCACCGGCGGTTATAATTCACCCCTCCACTTT. Its protein product is CAITGGYNSPLHF.